The 3 T cell receptor beta chains below were found in one sample sequenced in a study of monozygotic twins with inflammatory bowel disease. Reprocessing the 5' RACE reads, TCRdb reports a single entry for every CDR3 protein and omits DNA. The sample totals a few hundred thousand distinct CDR3 sequences; its top ten clones hold over 5.5%. The specimen sequenced was blood. Source of these receptors: a human donor with ulcerative colitis or Crohn's disease, or a healthy co-twin of an affected twin (not recorded which).

The chain combines TRBV7-2 with TRBJ2-1. The germline CDR1 and CDR2 sequences are SGHTA and FQGNSA. The CDR3 has 15 residues. This chain's CDR3 is CASSLEVGFHNEQFF.

The V gene is TRBV6-5, the J gene TRBJ1-4. Germline values: CDR1 MNHEY, CDR2 SVGAGI. The CDR3 is made up of 13 amino acids. The CDR3 here is CASSWDMGEKLFF.

The genes are TRBV6-1 and TRBJ1-5; TCRdb's D gene call, TRBD1, goes unchecked for lack of DNA. Germline assignment: CDR1 MNHNS and CDR2 SASEGT. The CDR3 loop spans 13 amino acids. CDR3: CASSVQGGQPQHF.